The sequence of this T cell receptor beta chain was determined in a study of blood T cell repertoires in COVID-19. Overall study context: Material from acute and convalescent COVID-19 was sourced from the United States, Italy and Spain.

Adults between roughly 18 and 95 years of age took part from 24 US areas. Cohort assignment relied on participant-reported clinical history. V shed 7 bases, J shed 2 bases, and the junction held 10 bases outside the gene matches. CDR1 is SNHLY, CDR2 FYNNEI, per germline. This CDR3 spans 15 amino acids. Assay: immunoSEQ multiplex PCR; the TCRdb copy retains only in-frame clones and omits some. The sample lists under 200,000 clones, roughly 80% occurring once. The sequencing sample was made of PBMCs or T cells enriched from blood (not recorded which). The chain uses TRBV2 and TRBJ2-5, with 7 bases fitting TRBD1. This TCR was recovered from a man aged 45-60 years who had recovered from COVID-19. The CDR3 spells CASTWHKGAQETQYF. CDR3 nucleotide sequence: TGTGCCAGCACCTGGCATAAGGGGGCACAAGAGACCCAGTACTTC.